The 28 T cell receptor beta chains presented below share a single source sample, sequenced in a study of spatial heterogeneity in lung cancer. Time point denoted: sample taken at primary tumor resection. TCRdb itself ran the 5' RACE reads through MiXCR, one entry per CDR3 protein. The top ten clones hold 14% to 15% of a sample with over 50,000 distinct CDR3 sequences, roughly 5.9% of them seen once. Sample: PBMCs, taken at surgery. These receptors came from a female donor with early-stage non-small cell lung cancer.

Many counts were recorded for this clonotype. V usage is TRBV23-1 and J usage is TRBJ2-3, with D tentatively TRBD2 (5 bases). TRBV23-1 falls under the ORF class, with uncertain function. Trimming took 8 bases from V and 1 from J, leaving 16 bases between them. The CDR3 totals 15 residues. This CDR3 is CASGLSGFGTDTQYF. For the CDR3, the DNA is TGCGCCAGCGGTCTAAGCGGCTTCGGCACAGATACGCAGTATTTT.

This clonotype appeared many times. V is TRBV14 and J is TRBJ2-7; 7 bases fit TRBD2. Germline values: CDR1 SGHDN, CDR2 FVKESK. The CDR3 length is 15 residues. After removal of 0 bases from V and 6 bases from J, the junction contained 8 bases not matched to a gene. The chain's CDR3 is CASSQDRTRVSEQYF. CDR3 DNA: TGTGCCAGCAGCCAAGATCGGACTAGAGTGAGCGAGCAGTACTTC.

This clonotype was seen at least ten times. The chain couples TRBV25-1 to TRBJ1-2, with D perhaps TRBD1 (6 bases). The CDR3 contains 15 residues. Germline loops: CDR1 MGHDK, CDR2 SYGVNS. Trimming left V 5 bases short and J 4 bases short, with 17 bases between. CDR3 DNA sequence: TGTGCCAGCAGTACAGGGCTGATAGTTGGCTATGGCTACACCTTC. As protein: CASSTGLIVGYGYTF.

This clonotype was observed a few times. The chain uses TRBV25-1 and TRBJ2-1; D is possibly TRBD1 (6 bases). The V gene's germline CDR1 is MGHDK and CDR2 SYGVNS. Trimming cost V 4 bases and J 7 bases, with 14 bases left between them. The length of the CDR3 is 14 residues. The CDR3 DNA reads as TGTGCCAGCAGTGTCCAGGGGCCGGGTAATGAGCAGTTCTTC. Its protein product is CASSVQGPGNEQFF.

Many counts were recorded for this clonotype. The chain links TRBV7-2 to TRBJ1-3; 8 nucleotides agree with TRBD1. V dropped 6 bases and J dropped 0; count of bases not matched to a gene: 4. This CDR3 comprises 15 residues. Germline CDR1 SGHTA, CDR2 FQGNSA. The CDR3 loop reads CASSPDRVSGNTIYF. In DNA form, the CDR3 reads TGTGCCAGCAGTCCGGACAGGGTCTCTGGAAACACCATATATTTT.

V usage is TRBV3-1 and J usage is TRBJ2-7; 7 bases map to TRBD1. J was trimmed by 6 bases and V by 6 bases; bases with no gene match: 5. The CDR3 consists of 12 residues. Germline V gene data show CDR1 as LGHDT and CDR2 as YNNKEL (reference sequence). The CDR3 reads CASSQTGSEQYV. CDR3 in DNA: TGTGCCAGCAGTCAGACAGGGTCCGAGCAGTACGTC.

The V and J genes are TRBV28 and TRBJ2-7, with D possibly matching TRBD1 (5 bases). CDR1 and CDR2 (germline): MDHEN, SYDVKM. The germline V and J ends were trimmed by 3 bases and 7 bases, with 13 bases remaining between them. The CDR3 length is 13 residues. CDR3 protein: CASSFGKGKEQYV. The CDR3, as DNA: TGTGCCAGCAGTTTTGGCAAGGGGAAGGAGCAGTACGTC.

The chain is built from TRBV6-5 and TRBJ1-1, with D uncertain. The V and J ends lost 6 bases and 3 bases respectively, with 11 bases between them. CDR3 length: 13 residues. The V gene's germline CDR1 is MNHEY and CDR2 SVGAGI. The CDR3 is CASRSRRDTEAFF. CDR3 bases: TGTGCCAGCAGGTCAAGGAGGGACACTGAAGCTTTCTTT.

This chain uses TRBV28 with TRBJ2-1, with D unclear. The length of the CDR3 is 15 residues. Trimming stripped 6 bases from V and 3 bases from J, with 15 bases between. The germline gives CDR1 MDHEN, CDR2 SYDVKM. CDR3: CASSLLYSRYNEQFF. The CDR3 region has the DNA TGTGCCAGCAGCCTCTTATACTCTCGCTACAATGAGCAGTTCTTC.

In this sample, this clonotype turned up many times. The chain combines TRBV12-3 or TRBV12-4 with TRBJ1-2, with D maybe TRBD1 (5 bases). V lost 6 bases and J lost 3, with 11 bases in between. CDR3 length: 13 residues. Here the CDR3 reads CASSSGTYYGYTF. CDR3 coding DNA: TGTGCCAGCAGCTCCGGGACCTACTATGGCTACACCTTC.

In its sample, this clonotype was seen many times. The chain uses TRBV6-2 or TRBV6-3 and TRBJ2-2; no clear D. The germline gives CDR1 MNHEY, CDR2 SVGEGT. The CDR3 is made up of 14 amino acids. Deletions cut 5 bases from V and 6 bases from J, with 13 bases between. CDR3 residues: CASSRSTVAGELFF. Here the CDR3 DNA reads TGTGCCAGCAGTCGATCGACGGTAGCCGGGGAGCTGTTTTTT.

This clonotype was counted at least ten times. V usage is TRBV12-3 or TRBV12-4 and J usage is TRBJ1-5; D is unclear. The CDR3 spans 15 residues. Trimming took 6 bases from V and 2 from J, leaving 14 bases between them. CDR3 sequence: CASRPSTSRNQPQHF. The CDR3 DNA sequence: TGTGCCAGCAGACCCAGTACGAGTCGCAATCAGCCCCAGCATTTT.

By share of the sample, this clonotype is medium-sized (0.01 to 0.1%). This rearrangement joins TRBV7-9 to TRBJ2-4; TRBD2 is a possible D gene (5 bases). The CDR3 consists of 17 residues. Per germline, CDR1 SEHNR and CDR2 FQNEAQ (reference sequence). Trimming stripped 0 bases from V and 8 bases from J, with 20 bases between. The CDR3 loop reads CASSLALRTQLWDIQYF. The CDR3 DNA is TGTGCCAGCAGCTTAGCGCTGAGGACTCAGCTTTGGGACATTCAGTACTTC.

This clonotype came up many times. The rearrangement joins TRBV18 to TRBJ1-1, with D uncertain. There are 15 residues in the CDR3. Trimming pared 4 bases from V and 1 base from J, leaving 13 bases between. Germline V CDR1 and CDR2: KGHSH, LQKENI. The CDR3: CASSLHRQGNTEAFF. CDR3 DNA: TGTGCCAGCTCACTGCATCGACAAGGGAACACTGAAGCTTTCTTT.

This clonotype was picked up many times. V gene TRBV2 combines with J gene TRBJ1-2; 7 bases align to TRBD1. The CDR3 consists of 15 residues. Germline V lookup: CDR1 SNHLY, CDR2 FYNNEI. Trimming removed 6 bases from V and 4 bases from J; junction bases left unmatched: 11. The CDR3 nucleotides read TGTGCCAGCAGGCCTACAGGGGCCTTTAGCTATGGCTACACCTTC. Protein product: CASRPTGAFSYGYTF.

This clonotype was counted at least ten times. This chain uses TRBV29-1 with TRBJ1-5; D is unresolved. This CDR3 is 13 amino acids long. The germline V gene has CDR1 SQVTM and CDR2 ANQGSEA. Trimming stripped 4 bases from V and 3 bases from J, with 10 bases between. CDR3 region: CSVADAINQPQHF. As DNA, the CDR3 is TGCAGCGTTGCGGATGCTATCAATCAGCCCCAGCATTTT.

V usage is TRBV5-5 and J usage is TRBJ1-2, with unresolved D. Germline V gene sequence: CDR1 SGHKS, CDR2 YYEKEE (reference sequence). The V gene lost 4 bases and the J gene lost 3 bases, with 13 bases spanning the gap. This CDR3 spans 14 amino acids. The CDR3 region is CASSTDPHHYGYTF. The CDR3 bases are TGTGCCAGCAGCACGGACCCCCATCACTATGGCTACACCTTC.

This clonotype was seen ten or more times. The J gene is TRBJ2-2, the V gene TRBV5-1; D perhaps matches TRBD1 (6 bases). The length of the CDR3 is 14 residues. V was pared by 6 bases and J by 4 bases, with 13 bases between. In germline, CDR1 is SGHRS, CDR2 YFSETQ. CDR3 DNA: TGCGCCAGCAACACAGGGACGACCACCGGGGAGCTGTTTTTT. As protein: CASNTGTTTGELFF.

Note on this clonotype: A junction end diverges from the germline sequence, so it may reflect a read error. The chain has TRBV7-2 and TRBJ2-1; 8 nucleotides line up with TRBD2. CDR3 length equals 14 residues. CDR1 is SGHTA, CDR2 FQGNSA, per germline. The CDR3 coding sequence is TGTGTCAGCAGCTTAATTGGACTAGCCGGTGAGCAGTTCTTC. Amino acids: CVSSLIGLAGEQFF.

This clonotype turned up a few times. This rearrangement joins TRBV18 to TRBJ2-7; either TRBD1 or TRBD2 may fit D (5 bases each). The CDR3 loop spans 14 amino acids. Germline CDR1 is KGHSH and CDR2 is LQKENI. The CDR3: CASSPPGPPYEQYV. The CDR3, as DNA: TGTGCCAGCTCACCACCGGGACCCCCCTACGAGCAGTACGTA.

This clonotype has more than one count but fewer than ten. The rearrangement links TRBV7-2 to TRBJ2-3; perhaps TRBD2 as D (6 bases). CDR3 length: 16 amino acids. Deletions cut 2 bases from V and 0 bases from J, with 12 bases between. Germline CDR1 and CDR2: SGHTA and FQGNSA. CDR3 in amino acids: CASSLRRRGSTDTQYF. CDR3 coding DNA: TGTGCCAGCAGCTTAAGGCGGAGGGGTAGCACAGATACGCAGTATTTT.

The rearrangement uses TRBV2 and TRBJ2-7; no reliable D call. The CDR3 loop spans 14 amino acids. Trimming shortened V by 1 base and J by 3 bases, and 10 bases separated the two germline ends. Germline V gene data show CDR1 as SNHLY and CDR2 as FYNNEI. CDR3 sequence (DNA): TGTGCCAGCAGTGAAGGCGGACCCGGCTACGAGCAGTACTTC. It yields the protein CASSEGGPGYEQYF. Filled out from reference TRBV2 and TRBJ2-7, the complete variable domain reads EPEVTQTPSHQVTQMGQEVILRCVPISNHLYFYWYRQILGQKVEFLVSFYNNEISEKSEIFDDQFSVERPDGSNFTLKIRSTKLEDSAMYFCASSEGGPGYEQYFGPGTRLTVT.

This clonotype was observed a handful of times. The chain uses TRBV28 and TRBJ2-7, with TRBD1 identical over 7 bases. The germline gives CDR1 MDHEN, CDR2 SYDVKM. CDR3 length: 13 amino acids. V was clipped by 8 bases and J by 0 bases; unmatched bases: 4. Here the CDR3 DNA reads TGTGCCAGCCAAGGGGGCAACTCCTACGAGCAGTACGTC. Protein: CASQGGNSYEQYV.

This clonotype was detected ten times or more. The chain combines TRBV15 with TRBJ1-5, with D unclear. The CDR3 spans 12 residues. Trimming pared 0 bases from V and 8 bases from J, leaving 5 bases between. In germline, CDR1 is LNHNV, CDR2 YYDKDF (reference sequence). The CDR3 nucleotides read TGTGCCACCAGCAGAGATGCAGAGCCCCAGCATTTT. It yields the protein CATSRDAEPQHF.

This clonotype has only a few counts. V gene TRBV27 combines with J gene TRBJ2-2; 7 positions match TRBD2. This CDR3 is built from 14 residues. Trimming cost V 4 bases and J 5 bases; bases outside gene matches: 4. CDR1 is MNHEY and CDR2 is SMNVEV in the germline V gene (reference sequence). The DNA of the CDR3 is TGTGCCAGCAGTTGGGGGGGAATAACCGGGGAGCTGTTTTTT. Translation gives CASSWGGITGELFF.

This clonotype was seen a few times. The CDR3, as DNA: TGTGCCAGCAGCTTAAGCAGGGGGAATAATGAAAAACTGTTTTTT. It yields the protein CASSLSRGNNEKLFF. This chain links TRBV11-2 with TRBJ1-4, with 7 bases aligning to TRBD1. Unmatched junction bases numbered 4, after V lost 2 bases and J lost 4 bases. The CDR3 contains 15 residues. Germline values: CDR1 SGHAT, CDR2 FQNNGV. The entire variable domain, with the rest obtained from reference TRBV11-2 and TRBJ1-4, is as follows: EAGVAQSPRYKIIEKRQSVAFWCNPISGHATLYWYQQILGQGPKLLIQFQNNGVVDDSQLPKDRFSAERLKGVDSTLKIQPAKLEDSAVYLCASSLSRGNNEKLFFGSGTQLSVL.

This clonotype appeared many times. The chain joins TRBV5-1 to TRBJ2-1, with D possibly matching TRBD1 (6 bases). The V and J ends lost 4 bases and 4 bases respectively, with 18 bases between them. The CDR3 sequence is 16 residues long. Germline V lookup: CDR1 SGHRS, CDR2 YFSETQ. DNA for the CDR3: TGCGCCAGCAGCGTGGACTTCTTCAGGGGTTACAATGAGCAGTTCTTC. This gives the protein CASSVDFFRGYNEQFF.

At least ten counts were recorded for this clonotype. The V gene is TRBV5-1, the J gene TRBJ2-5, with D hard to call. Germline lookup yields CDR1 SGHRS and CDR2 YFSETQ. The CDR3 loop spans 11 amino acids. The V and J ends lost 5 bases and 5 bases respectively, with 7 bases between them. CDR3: CASRLAETQYF. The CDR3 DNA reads TGCGCCAGCAGACTCGCGGAGACCCAGTACTTC.